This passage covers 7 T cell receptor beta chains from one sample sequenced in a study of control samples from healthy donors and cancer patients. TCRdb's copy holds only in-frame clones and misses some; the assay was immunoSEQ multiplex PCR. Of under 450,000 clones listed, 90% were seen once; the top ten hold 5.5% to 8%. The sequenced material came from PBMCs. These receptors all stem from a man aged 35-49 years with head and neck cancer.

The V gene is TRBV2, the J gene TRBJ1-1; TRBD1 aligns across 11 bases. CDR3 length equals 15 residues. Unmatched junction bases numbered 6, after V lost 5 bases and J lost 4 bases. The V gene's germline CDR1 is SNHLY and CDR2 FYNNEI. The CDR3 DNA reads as TGTGCCAGCAGTAGGGACAGGGGGACGGGCACTGAAGCTTTCTTT. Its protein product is CASSRDRGTGTEAFF.

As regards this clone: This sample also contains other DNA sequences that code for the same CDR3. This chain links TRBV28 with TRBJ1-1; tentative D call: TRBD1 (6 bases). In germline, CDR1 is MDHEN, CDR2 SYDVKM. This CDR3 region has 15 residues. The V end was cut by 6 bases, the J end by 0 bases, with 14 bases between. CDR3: CASRPPGQMNTEAFF. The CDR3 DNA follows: TGTGCCAGCAGGCCTCCGGGACAAATGAACACTGAAGCTTTCTTT.

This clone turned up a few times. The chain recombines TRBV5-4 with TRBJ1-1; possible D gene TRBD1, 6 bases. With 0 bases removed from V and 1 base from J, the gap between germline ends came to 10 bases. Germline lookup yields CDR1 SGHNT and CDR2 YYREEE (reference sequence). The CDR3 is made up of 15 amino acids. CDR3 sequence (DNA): TGTGCCAGCAGCTTGGCCGGCAGGGGGAACACTGAAGCTTTCTTT. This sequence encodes CASSLAGRGNTEAFF.

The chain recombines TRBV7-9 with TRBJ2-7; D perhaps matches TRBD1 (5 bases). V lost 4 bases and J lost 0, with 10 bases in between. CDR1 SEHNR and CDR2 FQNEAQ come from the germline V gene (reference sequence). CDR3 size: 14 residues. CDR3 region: CASSSGAHSYEQYF. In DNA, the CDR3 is TGTGCCAGCAGCTCTGGGGCCCACTCCTACGAGCAGTACTTC.

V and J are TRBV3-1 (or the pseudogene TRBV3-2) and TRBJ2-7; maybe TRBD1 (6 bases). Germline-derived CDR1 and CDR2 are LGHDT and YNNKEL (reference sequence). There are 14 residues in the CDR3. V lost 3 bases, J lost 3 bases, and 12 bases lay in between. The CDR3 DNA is TGTGCCAGCAGCCACGGCGACAGGAGCTACGAGCAGTACTTC. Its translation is CASSHGDRSYEQYF.

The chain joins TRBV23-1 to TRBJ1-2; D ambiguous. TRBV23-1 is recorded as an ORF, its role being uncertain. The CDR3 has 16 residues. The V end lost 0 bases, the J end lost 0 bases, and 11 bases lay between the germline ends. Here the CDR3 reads CASSQSGPTANYGYTF. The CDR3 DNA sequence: TGCGCCAGCAGTCAATCGGGTCCGACGGCTAACTATGGCTACACCTTC.

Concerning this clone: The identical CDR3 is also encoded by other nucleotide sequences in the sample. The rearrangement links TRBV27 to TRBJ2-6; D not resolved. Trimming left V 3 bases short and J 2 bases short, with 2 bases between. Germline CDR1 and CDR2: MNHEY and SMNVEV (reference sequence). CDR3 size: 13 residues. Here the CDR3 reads CASSFPGANVLTF. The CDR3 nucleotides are TGTGCCAGCAGTTTTCCTGGGGCCAACGTCCTGACTTTC.